This TCR beta chain was documented in a study of T cells in Graves' hyperthyroidism and ophthalmopathy. J lost 9 bases, V lost 7 bases, and 14 bases had no gene match. The CDR3 is 14 amino acids. From germline, CDR1 is DFQATT and CDR2 SNEGSKA (reference sequence). Amplification of TCR beta CDR3 regions used RNA as the template. The HTBI set primed first-round TCR CDR3 RT-PCR. TCRdb passed the multiplex PCR reads through MiXCR, listing each CDR3 protein once. Here the sample spans about 600,000 distinct CDR3 sequences, around 15% being singletons. This TCR derives from a woman between 40 and 50 years old with Graves' ophthalmopathy. The chain employs TRBV20-1 and TRBJ2-1, with 8 bases lining up with TRBD1. Sequencing was carried out using blood. CDR3 nucleotide sequence: TGCAGTGTTGACGGACAGGGCCCTTCCACTGAGCAGTTCTTC. Translation gives CSVDGQGPSTEQFF.